The clone carrying this TCR beta chain is a singleton in its sample. Its antigen is unknown. CDR3 length: 14 residues. V lost 5 bases and J 7 bases, leaving 12 bases between the germline ends. The germline V gene encodes CDR1 MDHEN and CDR2 SYDVKM. The record originates from a study of T cells in Graves' hyperthyroidism and ophthalmopathy. The study included ophthalmopathy patients with Clinical Activity Score at least 3, NOSPECS grade at least 4 and duration under 3 months. Clinical symptoms, serum thyroxine, TRAb, thyroid ultrasound and orbital computed tomography established diagnosis. Findings and caveats of the study: Blood shared most expanded thyroid clonotypes above 0.001. With a median lead of roughly 6.8 months before onset, the model predicted ophthalmopathy.

TCR beta CDR3 regions were amplified from RNA. HTBI primers were the set used in a first-round RT-PCR of the TCR CDR3. TCRdb recomputed calls from the multiplex PCR reads with MiXCR, one row per CDR3 protein. The sample records 500,000 to 650,000 distinct CDR3 sequences, roughly 15% being singletons. The sequenced sample was blood. This sequence joins TRBV28 and TRBJ1-6; D gene ambiguous. This TCR was sampled from a young woman with Graves' ophthalmopathy. The CDR3 DNA is TGTGCCAGCAGTCGGTGGGAGACGAATTCACCCCTCCACTTT. Its protein product is CASSRWETNSPLHF.